The rows below give T cell receptor beta chains drawn from one sample of a study of early T cells in non-severe SARS-CoV-2 infection. TCRdb called the 5' RACE reads again in MiXCR, with one record for every CDR3 protein. The sample has about 50,000 distinct CDR3 sequences, roughly 8.8% seen once. Sequencing used whole blood. These TCRs come from an adult who was a healthcare worker with PCR-confirmed SARS-CoV-2 infection or an uninfected control (not recorded which). Both conserved end residues are part of each CDR3. A D gene is named only where the DNA matches it firmly. Only part of the rows carry a size: once, few, many, or a class if the clone is expanded.

CDR3: CASSARLAEEETQYF
DNA: TGTGCCAGCAGTGCCAGACTAGCGGAAGAAGAGACCCAGTACTTC
J: TRBJ2-5
V: TRBV25-1
D: TRBD2
size: many

CDR3: CASSLKSQLAEAFF
DNA: TGTGCCAGCAGTTTAAAGTCCCAACTCGCTGAAGCTTTCTTT
J: TRBJ1-1
V: TRBV12-3/TRBV12-4
D: -
size: many

CDR3: CASSPPSGQGNQPQHF
DNA: TGTGCCAGCTCACCACCTTCGGGACAGGGCAATCAGCCCCAGCATTTT
J: TRBJ1-5
V: TRBV18
D: TRBD1
size: many

CDR3: CASSLTRFNNEQFF
DNA: TGTGCCAGCAGTTTAACGAGGTTTAACAATGAGCAGTTCTTC
J: TRBJ2-1
V: TRBV28
D: -
size: many

CDR3: CASSLRGDRSNYGYTF
DNA: TGTGCCAGCAGCTTACGGGGGGACCGTTCTAACTATGGCTACACCTTC
J: TRBJ1-2
V: TRBV7-9
D: -
size: few

CDR3: CASSLRAGQAKSGEQYF
DNA: TGTGCCAGCAGCCTCAGAGCGGGACAGGCGAAAAGTGGGGAGCAGTACTTC
J: TRBJ2-7
V: TRBV7-9
D: -
size: many

CDR3: CAISEGTSGSGYEQYF
DNA: TGTGCCATCAGTGAAGGGACTAGCGGGAGCGGGTACGAGCAGTACTTC
J: TRBJ2-7
V: TRBV10-3
D: TRBD2
size: many

CDR3: CASSIASGNIQYF
DNA: TGTGCCAGCAGTATCGCGTCAGGCAACATTCAGTACTTC
J: TRBJ2-4
V: TRBV6-2/TRBV6-3
D: -
size: many

CDR3: CASSIGQNTEAFF
DNA: TGTGCCAGCAGCATTGGACAGAACACTGAAGCTTTCTTT
J: TRBJ1-1
V: TRBV9
D: -
size: many

CDR3: CSSSADTDTQYF
DNA: TGCAGCTCCTCGGCGGACACAGATACGCAGTATTTT
J: TRBJ2-3
V: TRBV29-1
D: -
size: many

CDR3: CASSFGQGRVEAFF
DNA: TGTGCCAGCAGCTTCGGACAGGGGAGAGTTGAAGCTTTCTTT
J: TRBJ1-1
V: TRBV7-9
D: TRBD1
size: many

CDR3: CASSLNRGEQFF
DNA: TGTGCCAGCAGCCTAAACAGGGGTGAGCAGTTCTTC
J: TRBJ2-1
V: TRBV7-2
D: TRBD1
size: many

CDR3: CSAPSGLGQPQHF
DNA: TGCAGTGCCCCGAGCGGGCTGGGGCAGCCCCAGCATTTT
J: TRBJ1-5
V: TRBV20-1
D: -
size: many

CDR3: CASSFASRGLNEQFF
DNA: TGTGCCAGCAGTTTTGCCTCACGGGGCCTCAATGAGCAGTTCTTC
J: TRBJ2-1
V: TRBV27
D: -
size: few

CDR3: CASSGGTGGYNEQFF
DNA: TGTGCCAGCAGCGGCGGGACAGGGGGCTACAATGAGCAGTTCTTC
J: TRBJ2-1
V: TRBV9
D: TRBD1
size: -

CDR3: CSVGPHNSPLHF
DNA: TGCAGTGTGGGGCCGCATAATTCACCCCTCCACTTT
J: TRBJ1-6
V: TRBV20-1
D: -
size: -

CDR3: CASSPTSGNYEQYF
DNA: TGCGCCAGCAGCCCGACTAGCGGTAACTACGAGCAGTACTTC
J: TRBJ2-7
V: TRBV4-1
D: TRBD2
size: few

CDR3: CSVEGLVSGEQYF
DNA: TGCAGCGTCGAGGGCCTCGTATCAGGCGAGCAGTACTTC
J: TRBJ2-7
V: TRBV29-1
D: -
size: medium-sized

CDR3: CASSHHRDRDEKLFF
DNA: TGTGCCAGCAGCCACCATAGGGACCGGGATGAAAAACTGTTTTTT
J: TRBJ1-4
V: TRBV4-2
D: -
size: many

CDR3: CASAPVTGPSKDSGANVLTF
DNA: TGCGCCAGCGCCCCGGTCACAGGGCCTTCTAAAGACTCTGGGGCCAACGTCCTGACTTTC
J: TRBJ2-6
V: TRBV5-1
D: -
size: many

CDR3: CASSTSWTGDTGELFF
DNA: TGTGCCAGCAGTACCTCCTGGACAGGGGACACCGGGGAGCTGTTTTTT
J: TRBJ2-2
V: TRBV12-3/TRBV12-4
D: TRBD1
size: many

CDR3: CSVEGLTGVTGELFF
DNA: TGCAGCGTTGAGGGGTTGACAGGGGTCACCGGGGAGCTGTTTTTT
J: TRBJ2-2
V: TRBV29-1
D: TRBD1
size: -

CDR3: CASSQATGTSNQPQHF
DNA: TGTGCCAGCAGCCAGGCTACAGGGACAAGCAATCAGCCCCAGCATTTT
J: TRBJ1-5
V: TRBV4-2
D: -
size: -

CDR3: CASHGTGLTEAFF
DNA: TGTGCCAGCCACGGGACAGGGCTGACTGAAGCTTTCTTT
J: TRBJ1-1
V: TRBV6-2/TRBV6-3
D: TRBD1
size: -

CDR3: CASSLGQGLKTGELFF
DNA: TGCGCCAGCAGCTTGGGTCAGGGGCTTAAGACCGGGGAGCTGTTTTTT
J: TRBJ2-2
V: TRBV5-1
D: -
size: -

CDR3: CASSEMGSGANIQYF
DNA: TGTGCCAGCAGTGAAATGGGATCCGGGGCAAACATTCAGTACTTC
J: TRBJ2-4
V: TRBV6-1
D: -
size: many

CDR3: CSARVGGSGRMELQFF
DNA: TGCAGTGCTAGAGTTGGTGGCAGCGGGAGAATGGAATTGCAGTTCTTC
J: TRBJ2-1
V: TRBV20-1
D: TRBD2
size: many

CDR3: CATAISESAYEQYF
DNA: TGCGCCACCGCCATTAGCGAGTCAGCCTACGAGCAGTACTTC
J: TRBJ2-7
V: TRBV4-1
D: -
size: -

CDR3: CACQDGAPNEKLFF
DNA: TGTGCCTGCCAAGACGGGGCCCCTAATGAAAAACTGTTTTTT
J: TRBJ1-4
V: TRBV30
D: -
size: few

CDR3: CSARSEGPTFPLHF
DNA: TGCAGTGCTAGAAGTGAGGGTCCTACTTTCCCCCTCCACTTT
J: TRBJ1-6
V: TRBV20-1
D: -
size: many

CDR3: CASSLGGTSSYEQYF
DNA: TGTGCCAGCAGCTTGGGAGGGACCTCCTCCTACGAGCAGTACTTC
J: TRBJ2-7
V: TRBV5-4
D: -
size: many

CDR3: CAPDFPSSGEYNEQFF
DNA: TGCGCCCCGGACTTTCCTTCTAGCGGCGAATACAATGAGCAGTTCTTC
J: TRBJ2-1
V: TRBV23-1
D: TRBD2
size: many

CDR3: CAIGGRTSQETQYF
DNA: TGTGCCATCGGGGGGAGGACAAGCCAAGAGACCCAGTACTTC
J: TRBJ2-5
V: TRBV10-3
D: -
size: -

CDR3: CASSESFYNEQFF
DNA: TGTGCCAGCAGTGAGTCTTTCTACAATGAGCAGTTCTTC
J: TRBJ2-1
V: TRBV6-1
D: -
size: few

CDR3: CAWSRRGRAGDTQYF
DNA: TGTGCCTGGAGTCGCCGCGGGAGGGCTGGGGATACGCAGTATTTT
J: TRBJ2-3
V: TRBV30
D: TRBD2
size: few

CDR3: CASSYQPVRTGELFF
DNA: TGTGCCAGCAGCTATCAACCAGTGAGGACCGGGGAGCTGTTTTTT
J: TRBJ2-2
V: TRBV5-6
D: -
size: many

CDR3: CASSSGTMNTEAFF
DNA: TGTGCCAGCAGTTCCGGGACTATGAACACTGAAGCTTTCTTT
J: TRBJ1-1
V: TRBV3-1
D: -
size: many

CDR3: CASSSDTYNEQFF
DNA: TGTGCCAGCAGTTCCGACACCTACAATGAGCAGTTCTTC
J: TRBJ2-1
V: TRBV28
D: -
size: few

CDR3: CASSLDRDDQPQHF
DNA: TGTGCCAGCAGCTTGGACAGGGACGATCAGCCCCAGCATTTT
J: TRBJ1-5
V: TRBV11-2
D: TRBD1
size: -

CDR3: CASRVGANEKLFF
DNA: TGTGCCAGCAGGGTAGGGGCTAATGAAAAACTGTTTTTT
J: TRBJ1-4
V: TRBV28
D: -
size: few

CDR3: CASSLGPASQEQFF
DNA: TGTGCCAGCAGCCTAGGCCCAGCCAGTCAGGAGCAGTTCTTC
J: TRBJ2-1
V: TRBV27
D: -
size: many

CDR3: CASSPRGTSGRQETQYF
DNA: TGTGCCAGCAGCCCGCGTGGGACTAGCGGGCGACAAGAGACCCAGTACTTC
J: TRBJ2-5
V: TRBV7-2
D: TRBD2
size: many

CDR3: CSVPPGEGGAYEQYF
DNA: TGCAGTGTCCCACCCGGGGAGGGGGGAGCCTACGAGCAGTACTTC
J: TRBJ2-7
V: TRBV20-1
D: -
size: many

CDR3: CASSAGLWQPQHF
DNA: TGTGCCAGCAGTGCGGGGCTTTGGCAGCCCCAGCATTTT
J: TRBJ1-5
V: TRBV2
D: -
size: few

CDR3: CASSQEGPGQGEKLFF
DNA: TGCGCCAGCAGCCAAGAAGGCCCCGGACAGGGTGAAAAACTGTTTTTT
J: TRBJ1-4
V: TRBV4-1
D: TRBD1
size: many

CDR3: CASSIRQGGNNEQFF
DNA: TGTGCCAGTAGTATTCGGCAGGGGGGGAACAATGAGCAGTTCTTC
J: TRBJ2-1
V: TRBV19
D: -
size: many

CDR3: CSVGQGNGQPQHF
DNA: TGCAGCGTTGGACAGGGGAACGGTCAGCCCCAGCATTTT
J: TRBJ1-5
V: TRBV29-1
D: TRBD1
size: many

CDR3: CASGLAGGVDEQFF
DNA: TGTGCCAGCGGGCTAGCGGGGGGGGTCGATGAGCAGTTCTTC
J: TRBJ2-1
V: TRBV28
D: TRBD2
size: many

CDR3: CASSLKRGQGTRELFF
DNA: TGTGCCAGCAGCTTAAAGCGCGGACAGGGGACTCGGGAGCTGTTTTTT
J: TRBJ2-2
V: TRBV7-3
D: TRBD1
size: -

CDR3: CASSWSGSGKTQYF
DNA: TGTGCCAGCAGCTGGAGCGGGAGTGGAAAGACCCAGTACTTC
J: TRBJ2-5
V: TRBV12-3/TRBV12-4
D: TRBD2
size: many

CDR3: CASSHGNIQYF
DNA: TGTGCCAGCAGCCATGGAAACATTCAGTACTTC
J: TRBJ2-4
V: TRBV14
D: -
size: -

CDR3: CASRRSVTYEQYF
DNA: TGTGCCAGCAGACGTAGCGTAACCTACGAGCAGTACTTC
J: TRBJ2-7
V: TRBV28
D: -
size: many